This T cell receptor (beta chain) was found in a study of CD4 T cells in relation to SARS-CoV-2 and coronaviruses. General study points: Compared with monoreactive clones, crossreactive clones showed significantly weaker SARS-CoV-2 expansion. In around 60% of donors, memory CD4+ clonotypes crossrecognized SARS-CoV-2 and at least one common cold coronavirus spike. Pre-pandemic and post-infection samples never came from the same donor.

Trimming cost V 0 bases and J 0 bases, with 10 bases left between them. Germline CDR1 and CDR2: SGDLS and YYNGEE. The CDR3 totals 15 residues. TCRdb keeps only in-frame clones here, not all; method: immunoSEQ multiplex PCR. Of approximately 20,000 clones listed, under 70% are singletons. Unexposed donor CD4+ T cells date from about 2011-2018, before the COVID-19 pandemic. Isolation of CD4+ T cells took place after approximately 11 days in culture. On days 3 and 7, cultures got half fresh IL-2 medium. With respect to this clone: Antigen specificity is unknown.

Sequencing was carried out using CD4+ T cells from PBMCs, cultured in vitro. This chain connects TRBV9 to TRBJ2-7; TRBD1 is a possible D gene (5 bases). The receptor was derived from a human donor in good health. The CDR3 reads CASSVGTSHSYEQYF. CDR3 coding DNA: TGTGCCAGCAGCGTAGGGACATCGCACTCCTACGAGCAGTACTTC.